What follows are 25 T cell receptor beta chains derived from one specimen sequenced in a study of T cells in Graves' hyperthyroidism and ophthalmopathy. Using RNA transcripts as the source, TCR beta CDR3 regions were amplified. A set of HTBI primers served as the primers for a first-round RT-PCR of the TCR CDR3. MiXCR, applied by TCRdb to the multiplex PCR reads, yields one record per CDR3 protein. Of more than 500,000 distinct CDR3 sequences listed, roughly 46% are singletons. Source material: peripheral blood or thyroid tissue (not recorded which). The source is an adult woman with Graves' disease, either hyperthyroidism or ophthalmopathy (not recorded which).

This clonotype was observed once. The chain combines TRBV12-3 or TRBV12-4 with TRBJ1-1, with a tentative D call TRBD1 (5 bases). The V end was cut by 5 bases, the J end by 6 bases, with 16 bases between. The CDR3 totals 14 residues. CDR3 loop: CASSRGRGVAEAFF. The CDR3 DNA reads TGTGCCAGCAGTAGGGGCAGAGGAGTCGCTGAAGCTTTCTTT.

The chain employs TRBV19 and TRBJ2-6; D not resolved. V shed 1 base and J shed 0 bases, with 7 bases lying between them. The CDR3 totals 16 residues. Germline V gene sequence: CDR1 LNHDA, CDR2 SQIVND (reference sequence). The CDR3 DNA reads as TGTGCCAGTAGTATAGGGGCCCTCTCTGGGGCCAACGTCCTGACTTTC. Its protein product is CASSIGALSGANVLTF.

This clonotype appeared many times. The chain recombines TRBV5-6 with TRBJ1-2; D possibly corresponds to TRBD1 (5 bases). The CDR3 is made up of 14 amino acids. CDR1 and CDR2 (germline): SGHDT, YYEEEE. The V end was cut by 2 bases, the J end by 7 bases, with 15 bases between. The CDR3 sequence is CASSLVSRVVGYTF. The CDR3 DNA is TGTGCCAGCAGCTTAGTGAGCAGGGTTGTTGGCTACACCTTC.

The CDR3 here is CASSLRPGALATVGYTF. Here the CDR3 DNA reads TGTGCCAGTAGTTTACGGCCCGGGGCCCTCGCGACGGTTGGCTACACCTTC. The chain joins TRBV19 to TRBJ1-2, with D tentatively TRBD1 (5 bases). Germline loops: CDR1 LNHDA, CDR2 SQIVND (reference sequence). The CDR3 consists of 17 residues. Between the trimmed V and J ends, which lost 5 bases and 7 bases, there was a span of 26 bases.

The V and J genes are TRBV20-1 and TRBJ2-5; D is perhaps TRBD1 (6 bases). The CDR3 length is 13 residues. Trimming cost V 5 bases and J 2 bases, with 12 bases left between them. Germline lookup yields CDR1 DFQATT and CDR2 SNEGSKA (reference sequence). The CDR3 loop reads CSAPNRVQETQYF. The CDR3 DNA is TGCAGTGCTCCCAACAGGGTACAAGAGACCCAGTACTTC.

The genes are TRBV6-1 and TRBJ1-5, with D perhaps matching TRBD1 (5 bases). The ends were cut back, 4 bases at V and 11 bases at J, with 12 bases in the middle. The CDR3 runs to 12 residues. Per germline, CDR1 MNHNS and CDR2 SASEGT. CDR3 sequence reads: CASSAKPGAQHF. CDR3 coding DNA: TGTGCCAGCAGTGCTAAACCGGGGGCCCAGCATTTT.

This clonotype was detected ten times or more. This chain links TRBV24-1 with TRBJ2-1; TRBD1 matches at 10 bases. This CDR3 has 15 amino acids. Trimming cost V 3 bases and J 10 bases; bases outside gene matches: 8. Per germline, CDR1 KGHDR and CDR2 SFDVKD. CDR3 amino acids: CATSDERDRGVEQFF. CDR3 nucleotides: TGTGCCACCAGTGATGAACGGGACAGGGGAGTGGAGCAGTTCTTC.

V usage is TRBV7-8 and J usage is TRBJ2-7; 7 positions agree with TRBD1. The CDR3 is 15 residues long. Per germline, CDR1 SGHVS and CDR2 FQNEAQ. J gave up 3 bases and V 6 bases, and 11 bases lay outside the gene matches. CDR3 in amino acids: CASRSSSGTDYEQYF. CDR3 DNA: TGTGCCAGCAGGTCCTCTTCCGGGACAGACTACGAGCAGTACTTC.

This clonotype was seen ten or more times. This sequence joins TRBV20-1 and TRBJ1-1; TRBD1 is a possible D gene (5 bases). This CDR3 comprises 12 residues. The V gene's germline CDR1 is DFQATT and CDR2 SNEGSKA (reference sequence). The ends were cut back, 2 bases at V and 7 bases at J, with 11 bases in the middle. Here the CDR3 reads CSARRQLSEAFF. The CDR3 DNA reads TGCAGTGCTAGAAGACAGTTGAGTGAAGCTTTCTTT.

V and J are TRBV11-2 and TRBJ2-7; D might be TRBD2 (5 bases). CDR1 is SGHAT, CDR2 FQNNGV, per germline. The CDR3 covers 15 residues. V lost 1 base and J lost 4, with 14 bases in between. The CDR3 DNA follows: TGTGCCAGCAGCTTAGTAAAACACGGAGGATACGAGCAGTACTTC. Its translation: CASSLVKHGGYEQYF.

The rearrangement links TRBV9 to TRBJ2-2, with D perhaps matching TRBD1 (5 bases). Trimming cost V 1 base and J 0 bases, with 13 bases left between them. The CDR3 extends over 17 amino acids. Germline V gives CDR1 SGDLS, CDR2 YYNGEE. The CDR3 nucleotides are TGTGCCAGCAGCGTAACGCAGGGAAGGGCGAACACCGGGGAGCTGTTTTTT. Its protein is CASSVTQGRANTGELFF.

Ten or more counts support this clonotype. J is TRBJ2-7 and V is TRBV7-9; the match to TRBD1 covers 8 bases. The germline V gene encodes CDR1 SEHNR and CDR2 FQNEAQ (reference sequence). The CDR3 sequence is 13 residues long. V shed 7 bases, J shed 7 bases, and the junction held 9 bases outside the gene matches. CDR3 nucleotide sequence: TGTGCCAGCATCGGACAGGGAGAGGGAGAGCAGTACTTC. Its protein product is CASIGQGEGEQYF. The variable domain in full, completed from reference TRBV7-9 and TRBJ2-7, reads DTGVSQNPRHKITKRGQNVTFRCDPISEHNRLYWYRQTLGQGPEFLTYFQNEAQLEKSRLLSDRFSAERPKGSFSTLEIQRTEQGDSAMYLCASIGQGEGEQYFGPGTRLTVT.

In its sample, this clonotype was seen many times. V and J are TRBV6-1 and TRBJ2-7; D not certain. Trimming removed 7 bases at V and 0 bases at J, with 19 bases between. This CDR3 has 16 residues. Germline V CDR1 and CDR2: MNHNS, SASEGT. As DNA, the CDR3 is TGTGCCAGCACCCCCGCGAGTGGGCATGGCTCCTACGAGCAGTACTTC. This encodes CASTPASGHGSYEQYF.

The rearrangement uses TRBV7-9 and TRBJ1-6; TRBD1 agrees at 8 bases. V was clipped by 5 bases and J by 14 bases; unmatched bases: 14. In germline, CDR1 is SEHNR, CDR2 FQNEAQ (reference sequence). The CDR3 loop spans 15 amino acids. The CDR3 DNA reads as TGTGCCAGCAGCCAAGATTACGGACAGGGCAGCACCCTCCACTTT. Encoded protein: CASSQDYGQGSTLHF.

CDR3 DNA sequence: TGTGCCAGCAAGAGACAGGCGAAAAACACTGAAGCTTTCTTT. This encodes CASKRQAKNTEAFF. The chain recombines TRBV7-9 with TRBJ1-1; a possible D gene is TRBD1 (6 bases). Germline CDR1 SEHNR, CDR2 FQNEAQ (reference sequence). Trimming removed 7 bases at V and 2 bases at J, with 14 bases between. The CDR3 spans 14 residues.

The chain carries TRBV20-1 and TRBJ1-5; TRBD1 aligns across 8 bases. This CDR3 spans 12 amino acids. The germline V gene encodes CDR1 DFQATT and CDR2 SNEGSKA (reference sequence). CDR3 residues: CSSRTGQETQHF. Written as DNA, the CDR3 is TGCAGCTCCAGGACAGGGCAAGAGACCCAGCATTTT.

At least ten counts were recorded for this clonotype. V is TRBV20-1 and J is TRBJ1-2, with 9 bases fitting TRBD1. V dropped 3 bases and J dropped 4; count of bases not matched to a gene: 6. There are 14 residues in the CDR3. Looked up from germline, CDR1 is DFQATT and CDR2 is SNEGSKA (reference sequence). This CDR3 is CSASRQGVGYGYTF. As DNA, the CDR3 is TGCAGTGCTAGTCGACAGGGGGTTGGCTATGGCTACACCTTC.

This clonotype was seen many times. The gene calls are TRBV2 and TRBJ1-5, with D possibly matching TRBD1 (5 bases). In germline, CDR1 is SNHLY, CDR2 FYNNEI. V was pared by 4 bases and J by 5 bases, with 15 bases between. The CDR3 totals 15 residues. The CDR3 protein is CASSGAGGGDQPQHF. CDR3 coding DNA: TGTGCCAGCAGTGGGGCCGGGGGGGGAGATCAGCCCCAGCATTTT.

The rearrangement links TRBV6-4 to TRBJ1-6; 7 bases fit TRBD1. This CDR3 comprises 15 residues. Germline assignment: CDR1 MRHNA and CDR2 SNTAGT. With V trimmed by 4 bases and J by 8 bases, 8 bases remained unmatched. The CDR3 reads CASSAPTGWDSPLHF. CDR3 DNA: TGTGCCAGCAGTGCCCCGACAGGGTGGGATTCACCCCTCCACTTT.

This clonotype was picked up one time. The rearrangement uses TRBV7-2 and TRBJ1-5, with TRBD1 identical over 12 bases. The CDR3 runs 16 residues. Germline V CDR1 and CDR2: SGHTA, FQGNSA. V was clipped by 5 bases and J by 6 bases; unmatched bases: 8. CDR3 in amino acids: CASSLGGTGGVQPQHF. CDR3 bases: TGTGCCAGCAGCCTTGGGGGGACAGGGGGCGTTCAGCCCCAGCATTTT.

The chain recombines TRBV12-3 or TRBV12-4 with TRBJ1-3; 8 bases are a match to TRBD1. With 2 bases clipped from V and 0 bases from J, the junction kept 6 bases outside the gene matches. The CDR3 extends over 17 amino acids. CDR3 sequence: CASSLTGGTNSGNTIYF. The CDR3 region has the DNA TGTGCCAGCAGTTTAACAGGGGGGACAAACTCTGGAAACACCATATATTTT.

As to this clonotype: The junction shows a germline mismatch at one end, possibly a read error. The rearrangement joins TRBV7-9 to TRBJ1-1; D remains ambiguous. The CDR3 has 13 residues. Germline V lookup: CDR1 SEHNR, CDR2 FQNEAQ (reference sequence). The CDR3 is CAWSHGMNTKAFF. The CDR3 DNA reads as TGTGCCTGGAGTCACGGCATGAACACTAAAGCTTTCTTT.

The table lists this clonotype with many counts. This sequence joins TRBV5-1 and TRBJ1-4; D gene ambiguous. CDR1 and CDR2 from the germline V gene are SGHRS and YFSETQ. The CDR3 totals 15 residues. V lost 0 bases and J 8 bases, leaving 14 bases between the germline ends. The CDR3 protein is CASSLDGRIEEKLFF. CDR3 DNA sequence: TGCGCCAGCAGCTTGGACGGGCGGATAGAGGAAAAACTGTTTTTT.

The chain combines TRBV12-3 or TRBV12-4 with TRBJ2-5; no firm D call. The CDR3 spans 12 residues. V lost 5 bases, J lost 5 bases, and 9 bases lay in between. DNA for the CDR3: TGTGCCAGCAGTCGGGCTGGGGAGACCCAGTACTTC. Its translation: CASSRAGETQYF.

This clonotype was counted ten times or more. As DNA, the CDR3 is TGTGCCAGCAGTTTACGTTCGGCCGGGGAGCTGTTTTTT. This translates into CASSLRSAGELFF. The chain is built from TRBV12-3 or TRBV12-4 and TRBJ2-2, with D unclear. V lost 2 bases, J lost 6 bases, and 7 bases lay in between. The CDR3 consists of 13 residues.